The next 9 T cell receptor beta chains were all read from a single sample in a study of response to subunit inactivated influenza vaccine. Via MiXCR, TCRdb re-called the RT-PCR reads, giving one row per CDR3 protein. The data show 400,000 to 650,000 distinct CDR3 sequences, under 8.5% seen once. The sequences come from PBMCs from blood, collected about 24 months after vaccination. The source is a man aged 50 to 69 who received an inactivated influenza vaccine.

There are a few counts of this clonotype. CDR3 nucleotides: TGCAGTGCTAGACACATCGCAACTAATGAAAAACTGTTTTTT. It translates to CSARHIATNEKLFF. The chain is built from TRBV20-1 and TRBJ1-4; D is undetermined. The V end lost 2 bases, the J end lost 0 bases, and 7 bases lay between the germline ends. This CDR3 has 14 residues. The germline CDR1 and CDR2 sequences are DFQATT and SNEGSKA (reference sequence).

The chain uses TRBV30 and TRBJ2-1; no clear D gene. From germline, CDR1 is GTSNPN and CDR2 SVGIG (reference sequence). CDR3 size: 12 residues. V was pared by 1 base and J by 5 bases, with 6 bases between. The CDR3 bases are TGTGCCTGGAGTGGACTTAACAATGAGCAGTTCTTC. Encoded protein: CAWSGLNNEQFF.

This clonotype was detected ten times or more. J is TRBJ2-3 and V is TRBV10-1, with D possibly TRBD1 on 5 matching bases. The V end lost 6 bases, the J end lost 4 bases, and 14 bases lay between the germline ends. This CDR3 is built from 14 residues. Germline values: CDR1 WNHNN, CDR2 SYGVQD (reference sequence). Here the CDR3 reads CASSQGMGPDTQYF. The CDR3 DNA reads as TGCGCCAGCAGCCAGGGAATGGGCCCAGATACGCAGTATTTT.

In its sample, this clonotype was seen a few times. V usage is TRBV7-9 and J usage is TRBJ2-2; TRBD2 aligns across 7 bases. The ends lost 3 bases at V and 5 bases at J; junction bases unmatched: 9. Germline CDR1 SEHNR, CDR2 FQNEAQ (reference sequence). CDR3 size: 16 residues. The CDR3 here is CASSFPGDSGTGELFF. The CDR3, as DNA: TGTGCCAGCAGCTTCCCGGGTGATAGCGGGACCGGGGAGCTGTTTTTT.

The gene calls are TRBV6-2 or TRBV6-3 and TRBJ1-2; the D is unclear. V was cut by 4 bases and J by 4 bases, with 10 bases left in between. In germline, CDR1 is MNHEY, CDR2 SVGEGT. The CDR3 has 13 amino acids. DNA of the CDR3: TGTGCCAGCAGTTTAGCCAGACTCTATGGCTACACCTTC. This encodes CASSLARLYGYTF.

This clonotype was seen ten or more times. The gene calls are TRBV7-2 and TRBJ2-3; D is possibly TRBD1 or TRBD2 (5 bases each). The CDR3 loop spans 14 amino acids. CDR1 is SGHTA, CDR2 FQGNSA, per germline. Trimming took off 0 bases at V and 1 base at J, with 5 bases between the two ends. The CDR3 bases are TGTGCCAGCAGCTTAGCGGGGGGCACAGATACGCAGTATTTT. Translation: CASSLAGGTDTQYF.

This clonotype was seen a handful of times. The rearrangement uses TRBV27 and TRBJ2-7; no clear D gene. CDR3 length: 13 residues. With 6 bases removed from V and 4 bases from J, the gap between germline ends came to 13 bases. Germline V gives CDR1 MNHEY, CDR2 SMNVEV (reference sequence). CDR3 nucleotide sequence: TGTGCCAGCAGCACCAAGGCTTCGTACGAGCAGTACTTC. Its translation: CASSTKASYEQYF.

In this sample, this clonotype turned up a few times. The V call is TRBV6-1, the J call TRBJ1-2; no clear D. The germline V gene has CDR1 MNHNS and CDR2 SASEGT. The germline V and J ends were trimmed by 8 bases and 0 bases, with 13 bases remaining between them. The CDR3 is made up of 14 amino acids. CDR3 in amino acids: CASLVAIANYGYTF. The CDR3 DNA sequence: TGTGCCAGCCTTGTGGCCATAGCTAACTATGGCTACACCTTC.

This clonotype was picked up a small number of times. In nucleotides, the CDR3 is TGCAGCGTCAAAGCGGGAGGGTTTTACAATGAGCAGTTCTTC. Amino acids: CSVKAGGFYNEQFF. The rearrangement links TRBV29-1 to TRBJ2-1, with 10 bases lining up with TRBD2. From germline, CDR1 is SQVTM and CDR2 ANQGSEA. The CDR3 totals 14 residues. Unmatched junction bases numbered 6, after V lost 6 bases and J lost 4 bases.